This T cell receptor (beta chain) was retrieved from a study of CD8 T cells in Susac syndrome. Trimming left V 5 bases short and J 3 bases short, with 11 bases between. Germline CDR1 PRHDT, CDR2 FYEKMQ (reference sequence). This CDR3 comprises 14 residues. After extraction with the RNeasy kit, about 0.5 to 1 ug of the RNA was reverse transcribed using random hexamers. One entry per CDR3 protein results from TCRdb running MiXCR on the immunoSEQ multiplex PCR reads. The sample has some 96,000 distinct CDR3 sequences; around 95% are singletons. What was sequenced was CD8+ T cells from PBMCs. The chain uses TRBV13 and TRBJ2-1, with D possibly TRBD2 on 6 matching bases. This clonotype was sampled from a human donor with Susac syndrome. The CDR3 sequence is CASSPGSNYNEQFF. The CDR3 DNA reads as TGTGCCAGCAGCCCCGGGAGTAACTACAATGAGCAGTTCTTC. Looking up the rest from reference TRBV13 and TRBJ2-1 gives the full variable domain: AAGVIQSPRHLIKEKRETATLKCYPIPRHDTVYWYQQGPGQDPQFLISFYEKMQSDKGSIPDRFSAQQFSDYHSELNMSSLELGDSALYFCASSPGSNYNEQFFGPGTRLTVL.